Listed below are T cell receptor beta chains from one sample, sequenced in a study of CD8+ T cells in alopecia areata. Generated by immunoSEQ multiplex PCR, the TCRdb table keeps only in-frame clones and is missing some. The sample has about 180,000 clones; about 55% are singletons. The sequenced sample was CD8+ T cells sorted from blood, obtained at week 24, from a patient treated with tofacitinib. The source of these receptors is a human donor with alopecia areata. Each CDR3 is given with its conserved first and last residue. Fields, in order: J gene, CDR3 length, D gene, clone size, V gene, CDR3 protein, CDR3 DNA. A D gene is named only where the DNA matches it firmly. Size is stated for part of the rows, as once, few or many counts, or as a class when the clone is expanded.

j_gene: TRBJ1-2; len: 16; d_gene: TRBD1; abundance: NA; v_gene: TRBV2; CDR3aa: CASITGTGRNLYGYTF; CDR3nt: TGTGCCAGCATCACCGGGACAGGCCGAAACCTCTATGGCTACACCTTC
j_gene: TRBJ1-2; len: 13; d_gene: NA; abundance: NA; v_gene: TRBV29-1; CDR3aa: CSAETGGNYGYTF; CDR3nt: TGCAGCGCCGAAACCGGGGGGAACTATGGCTACACCTTC
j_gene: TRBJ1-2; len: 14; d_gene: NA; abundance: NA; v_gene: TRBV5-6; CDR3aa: CASSLGAAAYGYTF; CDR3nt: TGTGCCAGCAGCTTGGGAGCAGCAGCCTATGGCTACACCTTC
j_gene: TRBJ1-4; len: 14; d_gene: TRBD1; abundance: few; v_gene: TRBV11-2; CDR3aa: CASTLDRGGEKLFF; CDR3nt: TGTGCCAGCACCCTTGACAGGGGAGGTGAAAAACTGTTTTTT
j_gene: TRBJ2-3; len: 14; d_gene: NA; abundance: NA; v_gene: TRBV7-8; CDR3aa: CASSPRDFSDTQYF; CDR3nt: TGTGCCAGCAGCCCCCGGGACTTCTCAGATACGCAGTATTTT
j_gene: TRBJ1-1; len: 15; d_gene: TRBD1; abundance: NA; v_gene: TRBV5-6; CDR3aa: CASSWGTGGHTEAFF; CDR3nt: TGTGCCAGCAGCTGGGGGACAGGGGGCCACACTGAAGCTTTCTTT
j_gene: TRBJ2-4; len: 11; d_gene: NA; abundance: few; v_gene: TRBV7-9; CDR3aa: CASISKNIQYF; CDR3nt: TGTGCCAGCATCAGCAAAAACATTCAGTACTTC
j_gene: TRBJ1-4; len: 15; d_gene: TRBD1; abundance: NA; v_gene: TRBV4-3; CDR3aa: CASSQDGQGKEKLFF; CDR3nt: TGCGCCAGCAGCCAAGATGGACAGGGGAAAGAAAAACTGTTTTTT
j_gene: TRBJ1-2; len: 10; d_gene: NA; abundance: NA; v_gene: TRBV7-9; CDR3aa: CASSLHGYTF; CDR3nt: TGTGCCAGCAGCCTTCATGGCTACACCTTC
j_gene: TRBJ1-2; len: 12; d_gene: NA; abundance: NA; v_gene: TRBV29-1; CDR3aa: CSVGTPTYGYTF; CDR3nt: TGCAGCGTCGGGACGCCAACCTATGGCTACACCTTC
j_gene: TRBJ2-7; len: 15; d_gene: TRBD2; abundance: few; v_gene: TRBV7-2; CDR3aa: CASSLSPGTIYEQYF; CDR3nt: TGTGCCAGCAGCTTATCTCCAGGGACTATCTACGAGCAGTACTTC
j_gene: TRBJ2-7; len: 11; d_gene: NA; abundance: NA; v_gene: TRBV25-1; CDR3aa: CASTGAYEQYF; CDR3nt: TGTGCCAGCACCGGGGCCTACGAGCAGTACTTC
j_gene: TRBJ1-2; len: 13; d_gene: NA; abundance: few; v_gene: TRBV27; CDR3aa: CASRLGGAEGYTF; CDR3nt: TGTGCCAGCAGGCTCGGGGGCGCGGAAGGCTACACCTTC
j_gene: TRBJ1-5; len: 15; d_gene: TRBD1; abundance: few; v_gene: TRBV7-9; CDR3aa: CASSSTDRVDQPQHF; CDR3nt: TGTGCCAGCAGCTCGACGGACAGGGTCGATCAGCCCCAGCATTTT
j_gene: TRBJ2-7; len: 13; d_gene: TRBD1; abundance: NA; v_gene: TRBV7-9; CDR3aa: CASGTGAAGEQYF; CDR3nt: TGTGCCAGCGGAACAGGGGCGGCGGGCGAGCAGTACTTC
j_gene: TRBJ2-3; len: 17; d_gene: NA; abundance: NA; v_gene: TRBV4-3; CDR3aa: CASSQDDLGSEADTQYF; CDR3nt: TGCGCCAGCAGCCAAGATGATTTGGGTAGCGAGGCAGATACGCAGTATTTT
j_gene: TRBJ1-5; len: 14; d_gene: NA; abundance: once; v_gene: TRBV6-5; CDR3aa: CASSYSGGAQPQHF; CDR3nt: TGTGCCAGCAGTTACTCAGGAGGAGCTCAGCCCCAGCATTTT
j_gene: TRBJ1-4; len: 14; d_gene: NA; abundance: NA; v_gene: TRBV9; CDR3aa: CASSSRDGNEKLFF; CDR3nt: TGTGCCAGCAGCTCCCGGGACGGAAATGAAAAACTGTTTTTT
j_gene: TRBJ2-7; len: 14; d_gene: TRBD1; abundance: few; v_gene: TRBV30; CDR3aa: CAWSIDRGFYEQYF; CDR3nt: TGTGCCTGGAGTATAGACAGGGGATTCTACGAGCAGTACTTC
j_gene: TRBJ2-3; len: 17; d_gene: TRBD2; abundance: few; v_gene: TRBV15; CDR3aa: CATSRETAGWGTDTQYF; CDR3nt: TGTGCCACCAGCAGAGAAACAGCGGGGTGGGGCACAGATACGCAGTATTTT
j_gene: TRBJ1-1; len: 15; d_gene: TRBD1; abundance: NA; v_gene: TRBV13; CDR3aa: CASSPHGTGSTEAFF; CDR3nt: TGTGCCAGCAGCCCCCACGGGACAGGGTCAACTGAAGCTTTCTTT
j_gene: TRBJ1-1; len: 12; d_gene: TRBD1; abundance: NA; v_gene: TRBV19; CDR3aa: CASTPGGAEAFF; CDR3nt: TGTGCCAGTACCCCAGGGGGTGCTGAAGCTTTCTTT
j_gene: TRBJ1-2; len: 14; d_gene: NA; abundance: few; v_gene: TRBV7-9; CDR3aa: CASSQTDTNYGYTF; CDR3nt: TGTGCCAGCAGCCAGACAGACACTAACTATGGCTACACCTTC
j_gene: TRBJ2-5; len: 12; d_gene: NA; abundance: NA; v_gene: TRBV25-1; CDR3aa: CASSGGWETQYF; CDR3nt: TGTGCCAGCAGTGGGGGTTGGGAGACCCAGTACTTC
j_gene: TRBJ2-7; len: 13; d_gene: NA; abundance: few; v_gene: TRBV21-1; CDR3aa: CASSKEDYHEQYF; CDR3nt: TGTGCCAGCAGCAAAGAGGACTACCACGAGCAGTACTTC
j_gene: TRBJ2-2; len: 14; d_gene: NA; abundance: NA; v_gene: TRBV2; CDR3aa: CASSGDWDTGELFF; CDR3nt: TGTGCCAGCAGTGGTGACTGGGACACCGGGGAGCTGTTTTTT
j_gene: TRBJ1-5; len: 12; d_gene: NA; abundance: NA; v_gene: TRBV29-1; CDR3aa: CSASTGNQPQHF; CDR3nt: TGCAGCGCCTCTACAGGGAACCAGCCCCAGCATTTT
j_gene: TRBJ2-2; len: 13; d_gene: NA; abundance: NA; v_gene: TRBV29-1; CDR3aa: CSALVEGAGELFF; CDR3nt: TGCAGCGCCCTCGTTGAGGGAGCCGGGGAGCTGTTTTTT
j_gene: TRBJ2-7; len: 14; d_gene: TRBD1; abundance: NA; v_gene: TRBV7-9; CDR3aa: CASSLSDRVGEQYF; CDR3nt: TGTGCCAGCAGCTTAAGTGACAGGGTTGGCGAGCAGTACTTC
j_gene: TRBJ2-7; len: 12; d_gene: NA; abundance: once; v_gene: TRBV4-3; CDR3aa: CASSHMGDEQYF; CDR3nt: TGCGCCAGCAGCCATATGGGCGACGAGCAGTACTTC
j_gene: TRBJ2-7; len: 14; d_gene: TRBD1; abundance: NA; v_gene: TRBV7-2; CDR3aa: CASSARDRAREQYF; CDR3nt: TGTGCCAGCAGCGCCCGGGACAGGGCACGCGAGCAGTACTTC
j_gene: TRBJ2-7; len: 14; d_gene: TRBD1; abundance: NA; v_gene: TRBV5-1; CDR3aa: CASSYGQGAYEQYF; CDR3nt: TGCGCCAGCAGCTACGGACAGGGCGCCTACGAGCAGTACTTC
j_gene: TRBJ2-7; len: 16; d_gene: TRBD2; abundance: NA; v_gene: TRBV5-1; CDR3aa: CASSPETSGGSYEQYF; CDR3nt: TGCGCCAGCAGCCCGGAGACTAGCGGGGGCTCCTACGAGCAGTACTTC
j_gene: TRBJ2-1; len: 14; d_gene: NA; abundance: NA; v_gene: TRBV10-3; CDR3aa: CAISTVDLYNEQFF; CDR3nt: TGTGCCATCAGCACCGTCGATCTATACAATGAGCAGTTCTTC
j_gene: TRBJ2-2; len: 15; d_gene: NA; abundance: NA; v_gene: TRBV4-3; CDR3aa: CASSQETRASGELFF; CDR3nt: TGCGCCAGCAGCCAAGAGACCCGGGCGTCCGGGGAGCTGTTTTTT
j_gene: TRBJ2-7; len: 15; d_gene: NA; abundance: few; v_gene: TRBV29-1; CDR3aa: CSVEDEDSNSYEQYF; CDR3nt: TGCAGCGTTGAAGATGAGGACAGTAACTCCTACGAGCAGTACTTC
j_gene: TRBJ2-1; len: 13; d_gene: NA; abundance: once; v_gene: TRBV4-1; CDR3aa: CASTKSGAEEQFF; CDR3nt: TGCGCCAGCACGAAATCCGGGGCGGAGGAGCAGTTCTTC